This T cell receptor (beta chain) was captured by sequencing in a study of cytomegalovirus exposure and HLA in healthy donors. The CDR3 sequence is 17 residues long. Per germline, CDR1 SGHRS and CDR2 YFSETQ. V shed 2 bases and J shed 5 bases, with 22 bases lying between them. The PCR ran on 60 Vbeta and 13 Jbeta primers. TCRdb's copy holds only in-frame clones and misses some; the assay was immunoSEQ multiplex PCR. This sample has about 210,000 clones, with under 85% found just once. The sequencing input was PBMCs. The TCR sequence derives from a woman aged 50 to 60 in good health and CMV-seropositive. The chain carries TRBV5-1 and TRBJ1-2; TRBD1 is a possible D gene (6 bases). CDR3 sequence (DNA): TGCGCCAGCAGCTTCGGTGAGAGGACAGTGGGGTCATATGGCTACACCTTC. It codes for CASSFGERTVGSYGYTF.